Each of the 20 T cell receptor beta chains below was sequenced from the same sample in a study of control samples from healthy donors and cancer patients (dated by TCRdb to 2018 to 2021). Library creation used the immunoSEQ multiplex PCR assay. In its TCRdb copy, this immuneACCESS table keeps in-frame sequences only and misses some clones. Where compared with another copy, unresolved V genes explain less than half of these, and the others have no known cause. Across this sample there are 25,000 to 35,000 clones, with roughly 94% seen only once. 6.6% of the sample belongs to the ten largest clones. Sequencing input: blood. The source of these receptors is a man aged 55 to 70 in good health.

Notes on this clone: Other DNA sequences of this sample code for an identical CDR3. V and J are TRBV29-1 and TRBJ2-5; 8 nucleotides agree with TRBD2. Germline V gene data show CDR1 as SQVTM and CDR2 as ANQGSEA. The CDR3 is 12 residues long. V trimming: 3 bases; J trimming: 4 bases; junction bases outside the gene matches: 1. CDR3 residues: CSVESGGETQYF. Here the CDR3 DNA reads TGCAGCGTTGAGAGCGGGGGAGAGACCCAGTACTTC.

J is TRBJ1-2 and V is TRBV6-2 or TRBV6-3; maybe TRBD1 (5 bases). This CDR3 has 13 residues. The germline V and J ends were trimmed by 6 bases and 4 bases, with 12 bases remaining between them. Germline lookup yields CDR1 MNHEY and CDR2 SVGEGT. CDR3 sequence reads: CASSPDRLYGYTF. The CDR3 nucleotides read TGTGCCAGCAGCCCCGACAGACTCTATGGCTACACCTTC.

The genes are TRBV7-2 and TRBJ1-5; tentatively, D is TRBD1 (6 bases). This CDR3 spans 13 amino acids. Trimming removed 3 bases from V and 4 bases from J, with 7 bases in between. In germline, CDR1 is SGHTA, CDR2 FQGNSA. CDR3 nucleotide sequence: TGTGCCAGCAGCTTGCAGGGGAATCAGCCCCAGCATTTT. Protein sequence: CASSLQGNQPQHF.

The CDR3 reads CASSFSRAGAFF. CDR3 bases: TGTGCCAGCAGTTTTAGTCGCGCAGGAGCTTTCTTT. V and J are TRBV28 and TRBJ1-1; no clear D. The CDR3 extends over 12 amino acids. Trimming took 3 bases from V and 10 from J, leaving 12 bases between them. Per germline, CDR1 MDHEN and CDR2 SYDVKM.

The chain uses TRBV6-6 and TRBJ2-2; no clear D. CDR1 is MNHNY and CDR2 is SVGAGI in the germline V gene (reference sequence). This CDR3 contains 11 residues. Trimming removed 6 bases at V and 5 bases at J, with 4 bases between. The CDR3 is CASSHTGELFF. As DNA, the CDR3 is TGTGCCAGCAGCCATACCGGGGAGCTGTTTTTT.

V usage is TRBV7-9 and J usage is TRBJ2-6; 9 bases agree with TRBD1. Germline V gene sequence: CDR1 SEHNR, CDR2 FQNEAQ (reference sequence). The CDR3 length is 18 residues. The J segment lost 2 bases and the V segment lost 3 bases, leaving 8 bases of the junction unmatched. As DNA, the CDR3 is TGTGCCAGCAGCTTTTCTGGACAGGGGAAGCCTGGGGCCAACGTCCTGACTTTC. The encoded protein is CASSFSGQGKPGANVLTF.

Regarding this clone: One end of the junction is discordant with germline, which a read error may explain. In nucleotides, the CDR3 is TGTGCCAGTAGTCGGAGGGGTAATGGAAGCACCATATATTTT. Amino acid sequence: CASSRRGNGSTIYF. The V call is TRBV19, the J call TRBJ1-3, with a tentative D call TRBD1 (5 bases). The germline CDR1 and CDR2 sequences are LNHDA and SQIVND (reference sequence). The CDR3 extends over 14 amino acids.

The rearrangement links TRBV5-4 to TRBJ1-1; the D gene is possibly TRBD1 (6 bases). This CDR3 spans 15 amino acids. CDR1 is SGHNT, CDR2 YYREEE, per germline (reference sequence). V lost 0 bases and J lost 5, with 14 bases in between. CDR3 amino acids: CASSLADRPWTEAFF. The CDR3 DNA is TGTGCCAGCAGCTTGGCTGACAGGCCCTGGACTGAAGCTTTCTTT.

This clone was seen once. This rearrangement joins TRBV12-3 or TRBV12-4 to TRBJ1-3; D ambiguous. The CDR3 consists of 13 residues. Trimming pared 7 bases from V and 1 base from J, leaving 8 bases between. CDR3 DNA: TGTGCCAGCATCACCAGGTCTGGAAACACCATATATTTT. Protein product: CASITRSGNTIYF.

The V and J genes are TRBV7-9 and TRBJ1-3, with D possibly TRBD1 on 5 matching bases. The CDR3 runs to 10 residues. The germline V gene has CDR1 SEHNR and CDR2 FQNEAQ (reference sequence). CDR3 region: CAGAGNTIYF. As DNA, the CDR3 is TGTGCGGGGGCTGGAAACACCATATATTTT. The complete variable domain, with remaining parts taken from reference TRBV7-9 and TRBJ1-3, reads DTGVSQNPRHKITKRGQNVTFRCDPISEHNRLYWYRQTLGQGPEFLTYFQNEAQLEKSRLLSDRFSAERPKGSFSTLEIQRTEQGDSAMYLCAGAGNTIYFGEGSWLTVV.

J is TRBJ1-1 and V is TRBV27; 8 bases are shared with TRBD1. V was clipped by 8 bases and J by 4 bases; unmatched bases: 9. Germline-derived CDR1 and CDR2 are MNHEY and SMNVEV (reference sequence). CDR3 length: 14 amino acids. This chain's CDR3 is CASRFIGQGTEAFF. CDR3 bases: TGTGCCAGCCGATTCATCGGACAGGGCACTGAAGCTTTCTTT.

This chain uses TRBV7-9 with TRBJ2-3; a weak D match, TRBD1 (5 bases). The CDR3 sequence is 14 residues long. Trimming took off 5 bases at V and 2 bases at J, with 11 bases between the two ends. CDR1 and CDR2 (germline): SEHNR, FQNEAQ (reference sequence). The CDR3: CASSPVRDTDTQYF. CDR3 DNA sequence: TGTGCCAGCAGCCCGGTCAGGGACACAGATACGCAGTATTTT.

The chain is built from TRBV5-1 and TRBJ2-5; 12 nucleotides match TRBD2. The CDR3 is 18 residues long. Germline values: CDR1 SGHRS, CDR2 YFSETQ. V was pared by 0 bases and J by 0 bases, with 6 bases of the junction left unmatched. CDR3 in DNA: TGCGCCAGCAGCTTGGGACTAGCGGGGGAGCCGTACCAAGAGACCCAGTACTTC. It codes for CASSLGLAGEPYQETQYF.

The V gene is TRBV18, the J gene TRBJ1-6; TRBD1 might be the D (5 bases). Looked up from germline, CDR1 is KGHSH and CDR2 is LQKENI. CDR3 size: 14 residues. Trimming cost V 1 base and J 7 bases, with 8 bases left between them. In DNA form, the CDR3 reads TGTGCCAGCTCACCACAACCAGGGAATTCACCCCTCCACTTT. Translated: CASSPQPGNSPLHF.

The CDR3 bases are TGTGCCAGCAGCTTGCAGCGGGGGGGCGGCGGGGAGCTGTTTTTT. This translates into CASSLQRGGGGELFF. This chain links TRBV7-2 with TRBJ2-2; 10 bases line up with TRBD2. CDR1 is SGHTA and CDR2 is FQGNSA in the germline V gene. There are 15 residues in the CDR3. J lost 7 bases, V lost 3 bases, and 5 bases had no gene match.

This clone showed up just once. The rearrangement uses TRBV6-2 or TRBV6-3 and TRBJ2-3, with D unresolved. The CDR3 has 14 amino acids. The germline V gene encodes CDR1 MNHEY and CDR2 SVGEGT. Deletions cut 1 base from V and 0 bases from J, with 5 bases between. The CDR3 region has the DNA TGTGCCAGCAGTTACTTCGGGAGCACAGATACGCAGTATTTT. Protein sequence: CASSYFGSTDTQYF.

The chain employs TRBV10-3 and TRBJ2-7, with 9 nucleotides matching TRBD1. CDR1 is ENHRY and CDR2 is SYGVKD in the germline V gene. CDR3 length: 13 amino acids. V lost 9 bases and J lost 3; bases outside the gene matches: 6. The CDR3 nucleotides are TGTGCCATTACAGGGGGCGGTAGCTACGAGCAGTACTTC. It is translated as CAITGGGSYEQYF.

This rearrangement joins TRBV6-5 to TRBJ1-1, with TRBD1 as a possible D gene (5 bases). Looked up from germline, CDR1 is MNHEY and CDR2 is SVGAGI. Trimming removed 11 bases at V and 1 base at J, with 8 bases between. This CDR3 has 11 residues. The CDR3 sequence: CASGGNTEAFF. CDR3 DNA sequence: TGTGCCTCGGGGGGGAACACTGAAGCTTTCTTT.

This chain joins TRBV4-3 and TRBJ2-3; D is uncertain. Trimming pared 0 bases from V and 4 bases from J, leaving 5 bases between. Germline CDR1 reads LGHNA; CDR2 reads YSLEER. The CDR3 runs to 13 residues. The CDR3 loop is CASSQELADTQYF. In nucleotides, the CDR3 is TGCGCCAGCAGCCAAGAGCTAGCAGATACGCAGTATTTT.

This clone was detected once. This chain links TRBV9 with TRBJ2-3; 13 bases match TRBD2. Germline V gene sequence: CDR1 SGDLS, CDR2 YYNGEE. This CDR3 contains 15 residues. V lost 5 bases, J lost 5 bases, and 5 bases stayed unmatched. The CDR3 loop reads CASSLLAGGQDTQYF. In DNA form, the CDR3 reads TGTGCCAGCAGTTTACTAGCGGGGGGGCAAGATACGCAGTATTTT.